These T cell receptor beta chains were read from a single sample in a study of identifying expanded T cells in peripheral blood. Data came from immunoSEQ multiplex PCR; TCRdb stores just in-frame clones and leaves some out. The table has more than 90,000 clones, around 88% seen once. The sequenced sample was blood. The receptor source for this set is a person aged 18 to 69 in good health. Each CDR3 is given with its conserved first and last residue. A D gene is named only where the DNA matches it firmly. The size of a clone is reported for some rows only, either as once, few or many, or as a class for expanded clones.

j_call clone_size d_call v_call cdr3_aa cdr3_nt
TRBJ2-5 . TRBD2 TRBV7-2 CASSLSWSGGQETQYF TGTGCCAGCAGCCTGTCCTGGTCGGGGGGCCAAGAGACCCAGTACTTC
TRBJ2-1 once . TRBV11-2 CASSFLDSSYNEQFF TGTGCCAGCAGCTTCCTGGACAGCTCCTACAATGAGCAGTTCTTC
TRBJ1-2 . TRBD1 TRBV5-5 CASSLYGQDVYGYTF TGTGCCAGCAGCTTGTATGGACAGGATGTCTATGGCTACACCTTC
TRBJ2-7 . TRBD2 TRBV7-9 CASSPATGTSGRSSYEQYF TGTGCCAGCAGCCCCGCGACTGGGACTAGCGGGAGGAGCTCCTACGAGCAGTACTTC
TRBJ2-1 . TRBD2 TRBV4-2 CASSQDPGLAGDNEQFF TGTGCCAGCAGCCAAGACCCCGGTCTAGCGGGGGACAATGAGCAGTTCTTC
TRBJ2-5 . . TRBV4-3 CASSQDRGETQYF TGCGCCAGCAGCCAAGACAGGGGTGAGACCCAGTACTTC
TRBJ1-6 . TRBD1 TRBV7-2 CASSRTGTVRSPLHF TGTGCCAGCAGTCGTACCGGGACAGTGAGGTCACCCCTCCACTTT
TRBJ2-1 . TRBD2 TRBV6-4 CASSDSPSGGNEQFF TGTGCCAGCAGTGACTCTCCTAGCGGGGGGAATGAGCAGTTCTTC
TRBJ1-4 once TRBD1 TRBV4-3 CASSQRPVTGTEIYNEKLFF TGCGCCAGCAGCCAACGACCGGTAACAGGGACAGAGATATATAATGAAAAACTGTTTTTT
TRBJ2-3 . TRBD2 TRBV9 CASSVDDGGFRRVDTQYF TGTGCCAGCAGCGTAGACGACGGGGGGTTCCGACGTGTTGATACGCAGTATTTT
TRBJ1-2 . . TRBV6-5 CASSYDGVTGGYTF TGTGCCAGCAGTTACGACGGGGTAACGGGTGGCTACACCTTC
TRBJ2-5 . TRBD2 TRBV2 CATITPPSGGLKETQYF TGTGCCACTATTACTCCCCCCAGCGGGGGCCTAAAAGAGACCCAGTACTTC
TRBJ1-2 . TRBD1 TRBV7-2 CASSSNRGGYGYTF TGTGCCAGCAGCTCGAACAGGGGAGGCTATGGCTACACCTTC
TRBJ1-6 . . TRBV10-2 CASITGDGNSPLHF TGCGCCAGCATAACGGGCGATGGTAATTCACCCCTCCACTTT
TRBJ2-7 . . TRBV30 CAWSGSYEQYF TGTGCCTGGAGTGGGAGCTACGAGCAGTACTTC
TRBJ2-3 . TRBD1 TRBV5-1 CASSFGDRGNTQYF TGCGCCAGCAGCTTCGGTGACAGGGGGAATACGCAGTATTTT
TRBJ1-6 . . TRBV6-5 CASSPSYNSPLHF TGTGCCAGCAGCCCAAGCTATAATTCACCCCTCCACTTT
TRBJ2-5 . . TRBV6-1 CAGRGQETQYF TGTGCCGGGAGGGGGCAAGAGACCCAGTACTTC
TRBJ2-1 . . TRBV29-1 CSVRRDSYNEQFF TGCAGCGTTCGCCGCGACTCCTACAATGAGCAGTTCTTC
TRBJ2-5 . . TRBV6-5 CASSYSPSQETQYF TGTGCCAGCAGTTACTCCCCTTCCCAAGAGACCCAGTACTTC
TRBJ1-2 . . TRBV20-1 CSARAGGGYTF TGCAGTGCTAGGGCTGGGGGTGGCTACACCTTC
TRBJ2-1 . . TRBV5-1 CASGQGSYNEQFF TGCGCCAGCGGTCAGGGCTCCTACAATGAGCAGTTCTTC
TRBJ2-7 . . TRBV12-5 CASGFQTGGGGGEQYF TGTGCTAGTGGTTTTCAAACAGGGGGCGGGGGGGGCGAGCAGTACTTC
TRBJ2-1 . TRBD2 TRBV10-1 CASSDGSGGARGQFF TGCGCCAGCAGTGACGGTAGCGGGGGTGCTAGGGGGCAGTTCTTC